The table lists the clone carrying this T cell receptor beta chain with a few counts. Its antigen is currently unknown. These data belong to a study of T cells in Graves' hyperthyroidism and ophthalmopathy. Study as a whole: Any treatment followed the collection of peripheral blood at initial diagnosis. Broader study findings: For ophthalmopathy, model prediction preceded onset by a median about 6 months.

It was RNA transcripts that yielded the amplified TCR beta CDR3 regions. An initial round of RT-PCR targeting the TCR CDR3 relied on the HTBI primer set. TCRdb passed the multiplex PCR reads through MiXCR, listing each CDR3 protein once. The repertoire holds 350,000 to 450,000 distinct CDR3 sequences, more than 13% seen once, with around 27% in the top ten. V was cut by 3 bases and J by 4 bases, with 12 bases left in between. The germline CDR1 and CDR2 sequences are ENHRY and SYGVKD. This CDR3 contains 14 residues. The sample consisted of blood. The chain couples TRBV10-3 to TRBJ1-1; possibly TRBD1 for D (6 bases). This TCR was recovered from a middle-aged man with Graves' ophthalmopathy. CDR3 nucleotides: TGTGCCATCAGTGATCAACAGGGAGGCACTGAAGCTTTCTTT. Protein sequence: CAISDQQGGTEAFF.